The source of this T cell receptor (beta chain) is a study of blood T cell repertoires in COVID-19. The CDR3 totals 15 residues. Germline lookup yields CDR1 SGHAT and CDR2 FQNNGV. Trimming took 2 bases from V and 5 from J; bases not matched to a gene: 7. Profiled with immunoSEQ multiplex PCR; TCRdb holds only in-frame clones, not every one. Among 150,000 to 200,000 clones listed, approximately 95% were seen once. The source material was peripheral blood. The genes are TRBV11-2 and TRBJ1-1; 8 bases are shared with TRBD1. This sequence was found in a woman aged 55-75 years with COVID-19, enrolled during active disease. DNA for the CDR3: TGTGCCAGCAGCTTAAATCCAACAGGGGGGACTGAAGCTTTCTTT. It codes for CASSLNPTGGTEAFF.